One and the same sample provided the 2 T cell receptor beta chains below, sequenced in a study of T cell repertoires in cytomegalovirus infection. Each CDR3 protein is one row after TCRdb ran MiXCR on the reads. The sample carries tens of thousands of distinct CDR3 sequences, about 20% recorded once. Their target antigens are unknown. What was sequenced was PBMCs, sequenced either directly or after in vitro stimulation (not recorded which). The receptors stem from a human donor in good health (CMV status not recorded). Some clones in this sample may be carry-over from other donors' samples.

Ten or more counts support this clonotype. This chain joins TRBV5-6 and TRBJ2-1; D gene ambiguous. Germline V gene lookup returns CDR1 SGHDT and CDR2 YYEEEE. Trimming pared 0 bases from V and 9 bases from J, leaving 10 bases between. The CDR3 consists of 13 residues. The CDR3 loop is CASSLGWSPEQFF. The CDR3 bases are TGTGCCAGCAGCTTGGGCTGGTCCCCTGAGCAGTTCTTC.

This clonotype turned up a few times. The J gene is TRBJ2-7, the V gene TRBV12-3 or TRBV12-4; 10 bases agree with TRBD2. V gave up 6 bases and J gave up 0 bases; unmatched junction bases: 5. This CDR3 contains 15 residues. CDR3 nucleotides: TGTGCCAGCAGGATGACTAGCGGGTCCTCCTACGAGCAGTACTTC. Translation: CASRMTSGSSYEQYF.